Listed below are T cell receptor beta chains from one sample, sequenced in a study of blood T cell repertoires in COVID-19. The assay was immunoSEQ multiplex PCR, and TCRdb's table has in-frame clones only and misses some. This table holds 42,000 or so clones, around 81% found once. Sequenced sample: peripheral blood. These receptors came from a man aged 40-55 years with active or convalescent COVID-19. The CDR3 runs from the conserved cysteine through the conserved F or W. The D gene is left open where the match is weak. Only part of the rows carry a size: once, few, many, or a class if the clone is expanded.

size,V,J,D,DNA,CDR3
.,TRBV7-6,TRBJ2-5,TRBD1,TGTGCCAGCAGCTTAGTCCCCACCCCTGGACAGGGTGGAGAGACCCAGTACTTC,CASSLVPTPGQGGETQYF
.,TRBV18,TRBJ2-7,.,TGTGCCAGCTCACCGTTGAACAGCCCCTACGAGCAGTACTTC,CASSPLNSPYEQYF
.,TRBV11-2,TRBJ2-2,.,TGTGCCAGCAGCTTAGTCGTTAGCAATGGCGCCGGGGAGCTGTTTTTT,CASSLVVSNGAGELFF
.,TRBV6-6,TRBJ1-2,TRBD1,TGTGCCAGCAGGGACAGGGACGGGGATGGCTACACCTTC,CASRDRDGDGYTF
.,TRBV10-3,TRBJ2-1,.,TGTGCCATCAGCGTTGACAGATCCAACAATGAGCAGTTCTTC,CAISVDRSNNEQFF
.,TRBV15,TRBJ2-3,.,TGTGCCACCAGCGCTGACACCGCCACGCAGTATTTT,CATSADTATQYF
.,TRBV27,TRBJ1-1,.,TGTGCCAGCAGTTTCGCCCTCGGGGGGGAAGGAGCTTTCTTT,CASSFALGGEGAFF
.,TRBV2,TRBJ2-3,.,TGTGCCAGCAGTGGAGGCACAGATACGCAGTATTTT,CASSGGTDTQYF
.,TRBV2,TRBJ1-5,.,TGTGCCAGCAGTGAAGGTAGATATAGCAATCAGCCCCAGCATTTT,CASSEGRYSNQPQHF
.,TRBV30,TRBJ1-2,TRBD1,TGTGCCTGTCCGGAGAGGACAGGGGGCGAGAGTGGCTACACCTTC,CACPERTGGESGYTF
.,TRBV4-3,TRBJ2-5,.,TGCGCCAGCAGCCAAGATCTCGGGGATGGGGAGACCCAGTACTTC,CASSQDLGDGETQYF
many,TRBV27,TRBJ2-7,.,TGTGCCAGCAGTTTTAGCACCGCTAACTTCTACGAGCAGTACTTC,CASSFSTANFYEQYF
.,TRBV24-1,TRBJ2-7,TRBD1,TGTGCCACCAGTGATTCCCCCGGGACAGGGATATACGAGCAGTACTTC,CATSDSPGTGIYEQYF
.,TRBV2,TRBJ2-7,.,TGTGCCAGCAGTGTCTCAGCGAGGGAGCAGTACTTC,CASSVSAREQYF
.,TRBV9,TRBJ2-7,TRBD2,TGTGCCAGCAGAGGACTAGGGCTAATCGAGCAGTACTTC,CASRGLGLIEQYF
.,TRBV15,TRBJ2-7,.,TGTGCCACCAGCAGGAGCCTACAGGCCCAGCAGTACTTC,CATSRSLQAQQYF
.,TRBV6-5,TRBJ1-5,.,TGTGCCAGCCGCCGGGACAATACAAATCAGCCCCAGCATTTT,CASRRDNTNQPQHF
.,TRBV5-1,TRBJ2-1,TRBD2,TGCGCCAGCAGCTTGCTTAGCGGGGGGCCTAGTGAGCAGTTCTTC,CASSLLSGGPSEQFF
.,TRBV28,TRBJ2-3,TRBD1,TGTGCCAGCAGTTTTCAGGGGGCAGGAGATACGCAGTATTTT,CASSFQGAGDTQYF
.,TRBV2,TRBJ1-2,TRBD1,TGTGCCAGCAGTGTAAAGGGGGCTGGCGGCTACACCTTC,CASSVKGAGGYTF
.,TRBV28,TRBJ1-2,TRBD1,TGTGCCAGCAGCCTCCTGGGACAGGGTTCTGGCTACACCTTC,CASSLLGQGSGYTF
few,TRBV2,TRBJ2-7,.,TGTGTGAAAGAGCGGATTTCCTACGAGCAGTACTTC,CVKERISYEQYF
.,TRBV5-6,TRBJ1-5,TRBD1,TGTGCCAGCAGCCAAACAGGGGGCCGCGGCAATCAGCCCCAGCATTTT,CASSQTGGRGNQPQHF
.,TRBV5-4,TRBJ1-2,TRBD1,TGTGCCAGCACCCACGGACAGGGACAAAACTATGGCTACACCTTC,CASTHGQGQNYGYTF
.,TRBV5-5,TRBJ2-1,.,TGTGCCAGCAGCTGGACACAGGGTGTGGCCTACAATGAGCAGTTCTTC,CASSWTQGVAYNEQFF
.,TRBV30,TRBJ1-5,TRBD1,TGTGCCTGGAGTGTTGGGGTCCGGGACAGACGTAGCAATCAGCCCCAGCATTTT,CAWSVGVRDRRSNQPQHF
.,TRBV30,TRBJ1-6,.,TGTGCCTGGAGAATGCCCGGGACAATGGAAAATTCACCCCTCCACTTT,CAWRMPGTMENSPLHF
many,TRBV7-9,TRBJ1-1,TRBD1,TGTGCCAGCAGACCGGGACAGGGTATGAACACTGAAGCTTTCTTT,CASRPGQGMNTEAFF
.,TRBV6-2/TRBV6-3,TRBJ2-7,TRBD1,TGTGCCAGCAGTACCGGGGACAGCATCTACGAGCAGTACTTC,CASSTGDSIYEQYF
.,TRBV24-1,TRBJ1-5,.,TGTGCCACCAGTGTACAACGTCGTAGCAATCAGCCCCAGCATTTT,CATSVQRRSNQPQHF
.,TRBV7-3,TRBJ2-6,.,TGTGCCAGCAGCCAACAGGGTGCGGGGGCCAACGTCCTGACTTTC,CASSQQGAGANVLTF
few,TRBV19,TRBJ1-1,.,TGTGCCAGTAGGAGACAGGCGAACACTGAAGCTTTCTTT,CASRRQANTEAFF
.,TRBV9,TRBJ2-1,TRBD2,TGTGCCAGCAGCGTAGCTACTAGCGGGGAAATATTCAGCTCCTACAATGAGCAGTTCTTC,CASSVATSGEIFSSYNEQFF
.,TRBV12-3/TRBV12-4,TRBJ1-1,TRBD1,TGTGCCAGCAGTCTGGGACAGGGAGTGGTAGCTTTCTTT,CASSLGQGVVAFF
once,TRBV5-6,TRBJ2-6,TRBD1,TGTGCCAGCAGCTCTCGGGACAGGGGTCTTTCTGGGGCCAACGTCCTGACTTTC,CASSSRDRGLSGANVLTF
.,TRBV5-4,TRBJ2-5,.,TGTGCCAGCAGCCCACCGGCACAGCAAGAGACCCAGTACTTC,CASSPPAQQETQYF
.,TRBV7-3,TRBJ1-6,.,TGTGCCAGCAGCTTACGGAGGGCTGACAATTCACCCCTCCACTTT,CASSLRRADNSPLHF
.,TRBV7-9,TRBJ2-2,TRBD1,TGTGCCAGCAGACCGACAGGGGGCCGGACCGGGGAGCTGTTTTTT,CASRPTGGRTGELFF